This passage covers 20 T cell receptor beta chains from one sample sequenced in a study of blood T cell repertoires in COVID-19. Data came from immunoSEQ multiplex PCR; TCRdb stores just in-frame clones and leaves some out. The sample records approximately 220,000 clones, around 85% being singletons. The source material was PBMCs or T cells enriched from blood (not recorded which). Receptors were obtained from a woman aged 40-49 years with acute COVID-19.

CDR3 sequence: CASSTQGNQPQHF. The CDR3 DNA follows: TGTGCCAGCAGCACTCAGGGCAATCAGCCCCAGCATTTT. The chain combines TRBV7-9 with TRBJ1-5; D unclear. The CDR3 extends over 13 amino acids. The V and J ends lost 5 bases and 2 bases respectively, with 7 bases between them. Germline V gene data show CDR1 as SEHNR and CDR2 as FQNEAQ (reference sequence).

V gene TRBV3-1 (or the pseudogene TRBV3-2) combines with J gene TRBJ2-7; D possibly corresponds to TRBD1 (6 bases). Trimming left V 2 bases short and J 6 bases short, with 23 bases between. This CDR3 contains 17 residues. Germline assignment: CDR1 LGHDT and CDR2 YNNKEL (reference sequence). The CDR3 spells CASSQKSLLQGPGEQYF. CDR3 coding DNA: TGTGCCAGCAGCCAAAAAAGCCTCTTACAGGGACCTGGCGAGCAGTACTTC.

This chain connects TRBV28 to TRBJ2-5, with 14 bases matching TRBD2. V lost 2 bases and J lost 4; bases outside the gene matches: 0. The V gene's germline CDR1 is MDHEN and CDR2 SYDVKM. This CDR3 contains 15 residues. Written as DNA, the CDR3 is TGTGCCAGCAGTTTAGGGACTAGCGGGAGAGAGACCCAGTACTTC. Translated: CASSLGTSGRETQYF.

This clone was counted between two and nine times. The chain employs TRBV6-5 and TRBJ1-5; D gene ambiguous. Between the trimmed V and J ends, which lost 6 bases and 7 bases, there was a span of 16 bases. CDR3 length: 14 residues. Germline V gene data show CDR1 as MNHEY and CDR2 as SVGAGI. CDR3 sequence reads: CASSLRGMNQPQHF. The DNA for the CDR3 is TGTGCCAGCAGCTTACGGGGAATGAACCAGCCCCAGCATTTT.

V gene TRBV5-4 combines with J gene TRBJ2-2, with a possible D match to TRBD2 (5 bases). The germline CDR1 and CDR2 sequences are SGHNT and YYREEE (reference sequence). The CDR3 spans 16 residues. The V gene lost 0 bases and the J gene lost 0 bases, with 9 bases spanning the gap. CDR3 bases: TGTGCCAGCAGCTTGGTACAGACTACGAACACCGGGGAGCTGTTTTTT. Translated: CASSLVQTTNTGELFF.

The genes are TRBV30 and TRBJ2-3, with a tentative D call TRBD1 (5 bases). The CDR3 is made up of 14 amino acids. Trimming stripped 3 bases from V and 2 bases from J, with 12 bases between. The V gene's germline CDR1 is GTSNPN and CDR2 SVGIG (reference sequence). The CDR3 coding sequence is TGTGCCTGGAGAACAGGAACATTCACAGATACGCAGTATTTT. It specifies CAWRTGTFTDTQYF.

This rearrangement joins TRBV13 to TRBJ1-1, with D possibly matching TRBD1 (5 bases). Germline V lookup: CDR1 PRHDT, CDR2 FYEKMQ (reference sequence). V was trimmed by 5 bases and J by 3 bases, leaving 16 bases between them. The CDR3 totals 15 residues. The CDR3 nucleotides read TGTGCCAGCAGCGAAAACACAGGAAGCCACACTGAAGCTTTCTTT. Translating gives CASSENTGSHTEAFF.

The chain uses TRBV18 and TRBJ2-7; 12 bases are a match to TRBD2. With V trimmed by 5 bases and J by 3 bases, 17 bases remained unmatched. The length of the CDR3 is 19 residues. Germline V gene lookup returns CDR1 KGHSH and CDR2 LQKENI. This CDR3 reads CASSLRPDSPTSGGYEQYF. Here the CDR3 DNA reads TGTGCCAGCTCATTGCGGCCAGATAGCCCGACTAGCGGGGGCTACGAGCAGTACTTC.

The rearrangement links TRBV7-2 to TRBJ2-3, with 7 bases identical to TRBD1. This CDR3 region has 15 residues. V lost 4 bases to trimming and J lost 0 bases; unmatched junction nucleotides: 4. CDR1 and CDR2 from the germline V gene are SGHTA and FQGNSA. The CDR3 reads CASSSQGLSTDTQYF. CDR3 nucleotides: TGTGCCAGCAGCTCACAGGGGCTTAGCACAGATACGCAGTATTTT.

The table lists this clone with a few counts. The V gene is TRBV21-1, the J gene TRBJ1-2; TRBD1 is the table's D call and was not checked against the DNA. TRBV21-1 has pseudogene status. This CDR3 has 15 residues. Written as DNA, the CDR3 is TGTGCCACCGGGGCAGGGGGCGAAGCTAACTATGGCTACACCTTC. It specifies CATGAGGEANYGYTF.

This chain connects TRBV7-2 to TRBJ1-1; tentatively, D is TRBD1 (5 bases). Per germline, CDR1 SGHTA and CDR2 FQGNSA. V lost 5 bases and J lost 1, with 8 bases in between. The CDR3 contains 13 residues. The CDR3 coding sequence is TGTGCCAGCAGCCCTGGACAGAACACTGAAGCTTTCTTT. It codes for CASSPGQNTEAFF.

The V and J genes are TRBV28 and TRBJ2-1; 8 bases line up with TRBD1. Germline V CDR1 and CDR2: MDHEN, SYDVKM. Trimming took 2 bases from V and 6 from J; bases not matched to a gene: 3. CDR3 length: 14 amino acids. CDR3: CASSLQGAVNEQFF. The DNA for the CDR3 is TGTGCCAGCAGTTTACAGGGGGCGGTCAATGAGCAGTTCTTC.

The V and J genes are TRBV9 and TRBJ1-2; perhaps TRBD1 as D (6 bases). The ends were cut back, 4 bases at V and 3 bases at J, with 7 bases in the middle. Per the germline V gene, CDR1 is SGDLS and CDR2 is YYNGEE. The CDR3 consists of 12 residues. CDR3 coding DNA: TGTGCCAGCAGCAGACAGGACTATGGCTACACCTTC. Protein product: CASSRQDYGYTF. Combining the CDR3 with reference TRBV9 and TRBJ1-2 gives the whole variable domain DSGVTQTPKHLITATGQRVTLRCSPRSGDLSVYWYQQSLDQGLQFLIQYYNGEERAKGNILERFSAQQFPDLHSELNLSSLELGDSALYFCASSRQDYGYTFGSGTRLTVV.

The chain recombines TRBV18 with TRBJ2-6; TRBD1 is a possible D gene (6 bases). The CDR3 has 15 residues. Germline loops: CDR1 KGHSH, CDR2 LQKENI. Trimming took off 8 bases at V and 3 bases at J, with 14 bases between the two ends. Here the CDR3 reads CASTVPGVGANVLTF. The CDR3 DNA reads as TGTGCCAGCACCGTACCAGGGGTTGGGGCCAACGTCCTGACTTTC.

This chain joins TRBV9 and TRBJ1-5; D not certain. The CDR3 is 13 amino acids. V lost 0 bases and J lost 5, with 6 bases in between. The germline gives CDR1 SGDLS, CDR2 YYNGEE. The chain's CDR3 is CASSVAVDQPQHF. In DNA form, the CDR3 reads TGTGCCAGCAGCGTAGCGGTTGATCAGCCCCAGCATTTT.

This rearrangement joins TRBV3-1 (or the pseudogene TRBV3-2) to TRBJ2-3; 14 bases match TRBD2. The V gene's germline CDR1 is LGHDT and CDR2 YNNKEL (reference sequence). V dropped 2 bases and J dropped 3; count of bases not matched to a gene: 4. The CDR3 has 17 amino acids. CDR3 protein: CASSQRLAGGATDTQYF. CDR3 sequence (DNA): TGTGCCAGCAGCCAACGACTAGCGGGGGGGGCGACAGATACGCAGTATTTT.

The J gene is TRBJ2-1, the V gene TRBV29-1; possibly TRBD1 for D (6 bases). V was trimmed by 7 bases and J by 8 bases, leaving 27 bases between them. Germline V lookup: CDR1 SQVTM, CDR2 ANQGSEA. The CDR3 extends over 16 amino acids. This CDR3 reads CSAWGLPGQPPDEQFF. In DNA form, the CDR3 reads TGCAGCGCCTGGGGGTTACCGGGACAACCCCCCGATGAGCAGTTCTTC.

V is TRBV15 and J is TRBJ2-4, with 9 bases matching TRBD1. V dropped 5 bases and J dropped 6; count of bases not matched to a gene: 11. Germline V lookup: CDR1 LNHNV, CDR2 YYDKDF (reference sequence). The CDR3 has 16 amino acids. CDR3 nucleotide sequence: TGTGCCACCAGCGGAACATACAGGGGGCGAGGAAACATTCAGTACTTC. Protein: CATSGTYRGRGNIQYF.

The rearrangement joins TRBV19 to TRBJ2-1; the match to TRBD1 covers 8 bases. V shed 4 bases and J 0 bases; nucleotides not matched to a gene: 5. The CDR3 is 16 amino acids. Germline CDR1 reads LNHDA; CDR2 reads SQIVND (reference sequence). Written as DNA, the CDR3 is TGTGCCAGTAGTACCAGGGACAGGAGCTCCTACAATGAGCAGTTCTTC. This encodes CASSTRDRSSYNEQFF.

The CDR3 region has the DNA TGTGCCAGCAGTTTTGGAGGGTTGGATGGCTACACCTTC. Protein: CASSFGGLDGYTF. V is TRBV12-3 or TRBV12-4 and J is TRBJ1-2; D unclear. Trimming left V 3 bases short and J 6 bases short, with 11 bases between. This CDR3 has 13 amino acids.